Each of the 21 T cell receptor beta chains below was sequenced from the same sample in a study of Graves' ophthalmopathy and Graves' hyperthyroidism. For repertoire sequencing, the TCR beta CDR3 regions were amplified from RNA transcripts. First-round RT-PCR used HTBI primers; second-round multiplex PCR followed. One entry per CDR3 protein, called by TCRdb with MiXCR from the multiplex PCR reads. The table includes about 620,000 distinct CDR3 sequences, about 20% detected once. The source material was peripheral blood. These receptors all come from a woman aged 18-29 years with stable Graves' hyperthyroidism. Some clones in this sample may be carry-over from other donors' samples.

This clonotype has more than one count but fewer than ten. The chain's CDR3 is CASSYKAASYEQYF. The CDR3, as DNA: TGTGCCAGCAGTTACAAGGCAGCGTCCTACGAGCAGTACTTC. The genes are TRBV6-2 or TRBV6-3 and TRBJ2-7, with D hard to call. Germline CDR1 MNHEY, CDR2 SVGEGT. This CDR3 contains 14 residues. V was clipped by 2 bases and J by 1 base, with 9 bases between them.

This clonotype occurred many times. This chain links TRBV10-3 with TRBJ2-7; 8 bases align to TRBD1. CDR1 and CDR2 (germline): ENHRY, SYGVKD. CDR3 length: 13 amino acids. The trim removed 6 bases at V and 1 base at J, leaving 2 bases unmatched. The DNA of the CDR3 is TGTGCCATCAGGGGACAGGATTCCTACGAGCAGTACTTC. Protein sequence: CAIRGQDSYEQYF.

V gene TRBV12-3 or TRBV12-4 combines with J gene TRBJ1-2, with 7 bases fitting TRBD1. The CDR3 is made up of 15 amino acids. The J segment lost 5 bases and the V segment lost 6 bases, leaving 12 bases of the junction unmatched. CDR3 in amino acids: CASRNTVQGMYGYTF. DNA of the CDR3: TGTGCCAGCAGGAACACGGTACAGGGGATGTATGGCTACACCTTC.

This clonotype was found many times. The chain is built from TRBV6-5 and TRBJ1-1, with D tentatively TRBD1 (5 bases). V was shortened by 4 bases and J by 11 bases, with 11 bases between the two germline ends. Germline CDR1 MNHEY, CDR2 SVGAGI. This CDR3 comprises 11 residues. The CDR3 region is CASSSQGAAFF. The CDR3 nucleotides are TGTGCCAGCAGTTCCCAGGGAGCGGCTTTCTTT.

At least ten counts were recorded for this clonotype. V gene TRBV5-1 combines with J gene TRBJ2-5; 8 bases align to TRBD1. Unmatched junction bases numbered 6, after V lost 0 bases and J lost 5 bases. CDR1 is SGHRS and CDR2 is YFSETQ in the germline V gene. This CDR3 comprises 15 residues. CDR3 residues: CASSLGQGNSETQYF. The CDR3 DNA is TGCGCCAGCAGCTTGGGACAGGGGAATTCGGAGACCCAGTACTTC. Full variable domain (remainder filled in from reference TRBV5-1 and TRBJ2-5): KAGVTQTPRYLIKTRGQQVTLSCSPISGHRSVSWYQQTPGQGLQFLFEYFSETQRNKGNFPGRFSGRQFSNSRSEMNVSTLELGDSALYLCASSLGQGNSETQYFGPGTRLLVL.

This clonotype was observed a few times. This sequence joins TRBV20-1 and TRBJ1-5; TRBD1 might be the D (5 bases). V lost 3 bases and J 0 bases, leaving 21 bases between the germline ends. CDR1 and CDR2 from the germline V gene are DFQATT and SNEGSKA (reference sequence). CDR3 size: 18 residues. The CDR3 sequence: CSASNWSREPHSNQPQHF. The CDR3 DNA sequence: TGCAGTGCTAGTAATTGGAGCAGGGAGCCTCATAGCAATCAGCCCCAGCATTTT.

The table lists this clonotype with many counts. The CDR3 DNA follows: TGTGCCAGCACCGCTGGTGGCTGGGCCTCCTACGAGCAGTACTTC. Amino acids: CASTAGGWASYEQYF. The chain carries TRBV28 and TRBJ2-7, with D uncertain. Germline values: CDR1 MDHEN, CDR2 SYDVKM. Trimming took off 7 bases at V and 0 bases at J, with 16 bases between the two ends. CDR3 length: 15 amino acids. The entire variable domain, with the rest obtained from reference TRBV28 and TRBJ2-7, is as follows: DVKVTQSSRYLVKRTGEKVFLECVQDMDHENMFWYRQDPGLGLRLIYFSYDVKMKEKGDIPEGYSVSREKKERFSLILESASTNQTSMYLCASTAGGWASYEQYFGPGTRLTVT.

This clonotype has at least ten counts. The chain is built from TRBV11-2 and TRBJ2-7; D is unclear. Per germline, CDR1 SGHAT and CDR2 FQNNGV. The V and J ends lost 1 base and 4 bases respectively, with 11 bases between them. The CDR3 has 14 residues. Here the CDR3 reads CASSLVADPYEQYF. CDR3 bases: TGTGCCAGCAGCTTAGTAGCAGACCCTTACGAGCAGTACTTC.

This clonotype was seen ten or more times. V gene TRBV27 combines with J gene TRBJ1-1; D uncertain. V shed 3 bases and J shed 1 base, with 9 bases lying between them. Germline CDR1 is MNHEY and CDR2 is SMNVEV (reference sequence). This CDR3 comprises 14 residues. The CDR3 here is CASSFRLENTEAFF. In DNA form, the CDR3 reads TGTGCCAGCAGTTTCAGGTTGGAGAACACTGAAGCTTTCTTT.

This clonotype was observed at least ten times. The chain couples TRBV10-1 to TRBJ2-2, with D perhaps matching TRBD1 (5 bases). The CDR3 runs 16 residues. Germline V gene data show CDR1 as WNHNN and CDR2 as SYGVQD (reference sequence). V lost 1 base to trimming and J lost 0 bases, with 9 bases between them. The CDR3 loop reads CASSELQGTNTGELFF. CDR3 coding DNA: TGCGCCAGCAGTGAGTTGCAGGGAACGAACACCGGGGAGCTGTTTTTT.

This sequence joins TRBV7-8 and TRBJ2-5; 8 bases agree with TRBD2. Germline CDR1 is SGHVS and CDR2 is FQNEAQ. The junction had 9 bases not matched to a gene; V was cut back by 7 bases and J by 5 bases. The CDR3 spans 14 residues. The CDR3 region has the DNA TGTGCCAGCACGGTTGGACTAGCATGGGAGACCCAGTACTTC. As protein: CASTVGLAWETQYF. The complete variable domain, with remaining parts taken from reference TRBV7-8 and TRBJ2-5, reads GAGVSQSPRYKVAKRGQDVALRCDPISGHVSLFWYQQALGQGPEFLTYFQNEAQLDKSGLPSDRFFAERPEGSVSTLKIQRTQQEDSAVYLCASTVGLAWETQYFGPGTRLLVL.

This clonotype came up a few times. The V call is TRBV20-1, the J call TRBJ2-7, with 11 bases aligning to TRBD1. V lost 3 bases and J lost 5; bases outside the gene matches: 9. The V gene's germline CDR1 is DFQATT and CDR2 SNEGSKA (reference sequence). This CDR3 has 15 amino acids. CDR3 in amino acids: CSARRPGQGADEQYF. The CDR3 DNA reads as TGCAGTGCTAGGCGTCCCGGACAGGGGGCAGACGAGCAGTACTTC.

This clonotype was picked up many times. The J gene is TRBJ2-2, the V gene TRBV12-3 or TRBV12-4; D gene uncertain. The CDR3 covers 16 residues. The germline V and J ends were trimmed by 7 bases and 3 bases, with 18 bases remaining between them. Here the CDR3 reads CASNPLRLVDTGELFF. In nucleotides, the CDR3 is TGTGCCAGCAACCCTCTACGTCTAGTAGACACCGGGGAGCTGTTTTTT.

CDR3 loop: CASSPTHGTGGVAGELFF. The CDR3 DNA sequence: TGTGCCAGCAGCCCAACGCATGGGACAGGGGGAGTCGCCGGGGAGCTGTTTTTT. The chain couples TRBV9 to TRBJ2-2; 11 bases line up with TRBD1. Germline CDR1 and CDR2: SGDLS and YYNGEE. V was clipped by 4 bases and J by 6 bases; unmatched bases: 14. The CDR3 consists of 18 residues.

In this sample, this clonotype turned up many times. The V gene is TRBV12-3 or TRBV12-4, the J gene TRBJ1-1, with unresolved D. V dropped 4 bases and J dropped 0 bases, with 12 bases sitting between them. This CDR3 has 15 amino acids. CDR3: CASSYEGLVNTEAFF. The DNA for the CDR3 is TGTGCCAGCAGTTACGAAGGGTTGGTGAACACTGAAGCTTTCTTT.

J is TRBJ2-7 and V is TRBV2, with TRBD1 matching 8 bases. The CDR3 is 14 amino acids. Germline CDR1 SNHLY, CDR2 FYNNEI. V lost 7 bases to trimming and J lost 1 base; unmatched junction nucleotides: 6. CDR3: CASKGQVLSYEQYF. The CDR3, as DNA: TGTGCCAGCAAGGGACAGGTCTTATCCTACGAGCAGTACTTC.

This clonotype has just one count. CDR3 sequence reads: CASSLGLAGGRNEQYF. Here the CDR3 DNA reads TGTGCCAGCAGTCTCGGACTAGCGGGGGGTAGGAACGAGCAGTACTTC. This chain joins TRBV12-3 or TRBV12-4 and TRBJ2-7, with TRBD2 identical over 14 bases. The CDR3 extends over 16 amino acids. Trimming cost V 5 bases and J 5 bases; bases outside gene matches: 8.

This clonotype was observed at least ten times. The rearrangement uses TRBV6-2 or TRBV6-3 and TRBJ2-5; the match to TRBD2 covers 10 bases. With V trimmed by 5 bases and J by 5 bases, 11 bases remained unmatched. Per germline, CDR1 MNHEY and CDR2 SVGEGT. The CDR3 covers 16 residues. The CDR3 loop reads CASSSQRGGRWETQYF. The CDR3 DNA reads TGTGCCAGCAGTAGTCAGCGGGGGGGCCGTTGGGAGACCCAGTACTTC.

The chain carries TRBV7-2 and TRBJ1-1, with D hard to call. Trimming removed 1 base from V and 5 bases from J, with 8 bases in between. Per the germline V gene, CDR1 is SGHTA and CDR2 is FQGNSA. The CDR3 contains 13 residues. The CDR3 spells CASSLVGKTEAFF. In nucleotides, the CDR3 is TGTGCCAGCAGCTTAGTAGGGAAAACTGAAGCTTTCTTT.

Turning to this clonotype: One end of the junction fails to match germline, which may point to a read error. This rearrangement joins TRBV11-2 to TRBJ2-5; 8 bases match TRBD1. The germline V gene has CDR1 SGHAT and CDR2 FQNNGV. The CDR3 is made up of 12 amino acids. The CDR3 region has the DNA TGTGCCAGCAGCATAGGGACAGGCCATTCCTTTTTC. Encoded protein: CASSIGTGHSFF.

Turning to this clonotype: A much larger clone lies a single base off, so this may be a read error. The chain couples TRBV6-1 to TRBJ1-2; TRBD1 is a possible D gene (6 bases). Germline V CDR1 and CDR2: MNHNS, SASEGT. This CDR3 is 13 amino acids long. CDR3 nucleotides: TGTGCCAGCAGGACAGGAGTCCTCTATGGCTTCACCTTC. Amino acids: CASRTGVLYGFTF.